At least ten counts were recorded for the clone carrying this T cell receptor beta chain. Its antigen is unidentified. CDR1 and CDR2 (germline): SGHRS, YFSETQ. The length of the CDR3 is 14 residues. The J segment lost 2 bases and the V segment lost 4 bases, leaving 5 bases of the junction unmatched. This entry comes from a study of early T cells in non-severe SARS-CoV-2 infection. The wider study: Sequencing used unsorted whole-blood bulk RNA, so chains lack pairing. Study-wide results and caveats: Anti-spike CD8 specificities were favored by VDJdb matching, whose results missed private and CD4 specificities.

Individually, cDNA molecules had unique molecular identifiers attached to them. Via MiXCR, TCRdb re-called the 5' RACE reads, giving one row per CDR3 protein. This repertoire shows approximately 56,000 distinct CDR3 sequences, less than 9.5% found once; its top ten account for 3.5% to 5%. Sequences were obtained from whole blood. The chain recombines TRBV5-1 with TRBJ2-7; 8 bases map to TRBD1. The clonotype comes from an adult who was a healthcare worker with PCR-confirmed SARS-CoV-2 infection or an uninfected control (not recorded which). CDR3 loop: CASSPGQATYEQYF. CDR3 coding DNA: TGCGCCAGCAGCCCGGGACAGGCTACCTACGAGCAGTACTTC.